This is a list of T cell receptor beta chains from one sample in a study of vaccination and CD4 T cells after COVID-19. TCRdb reprocessed the PCR reads with MiXCR, giving one entry per CDR3 protein. Of 20,000 or so distinct CDR3 sequences in the sample, around 50% were seen once. Their antigens remain unidentified. The sequencing input was cultured CD4+ T cells from blood. These receptors all come from a human donor with COVID-19. The CDR3 runs from the conserved cysteine through the conserved F or W. The D gene is left open where the match is weak. Clone size is shown for a subset of rows, as once, few, many or a class of expanded clone.

j_gene: TRBJ2-3; v_gene: TRBV6-2/TRBV6-3; d_gene: TRBD1; len: 17; abundance: .; CDR3aa: CASSLRGQGANTDTQYF; CDR3nt: TGTGCCAGCAGCCTCCGAGGGCAGGGGGCAAACACAGATACGCAGTATTTT
j_gene: TRBJ2-7; v_gene: TRBV20-1; d_gene: TRBD1; len: 14; abundance: .; CDR3aa: CSAGIGTANFEQYF; CDR3nt: TGCAGTGCTGGGATCGGGACAGCCAACTTCGAGCAGTACTTC
j_gene: TRBJ1-2; v_gene: TRBV11-3; d_gene: .; len: 14; abundance: .; CDR3aa: CASSLGDGGHGYTF; CDR3nt: TGTGCCAGCAGCTTAGGGGACGGGGGGCATGGCTACACCTTC
j_gene: TRBJ2-2; v_gene: TRBV7-2; d_gene: TRBD2; len: 15; abundance: .; CDR3aa: CASSSAGGRAGELFF; CDR3nt: TGTGCCAGCAGCTCAGCGGGGGGCCGAGCCGGGGAGCTGTTTTTT
j_gene: TRBJ2-6; v_gene: TRBV27; d_gene: .; len: 16; abundance: .; CDR3aa: CASRGLHNSGANVLTF; CDR3nt: TGTGCCAGCAGGGGGTTACACAACTCTGGGGCCAACGTCCTGACTTTC
j_gene: TRBJ2-1; v_gene: TRBV12-3/TRBV12-4; d_gene: .; len: 14; abundance: .; CDR3aa: CASRDPKSWYEQFF; CDR3nt: TGTGCCAGCAGGGACCCCAAATCTTGGTATGAGCAGTTCTTC
j_gene: TRBJ1-2; v_gene: TRBV2; d_gene: TRBD1; len: 13; abundance: few; CDR3aa: CASSGTGTAGYTF; CDR3nt: TGTGCCAGCAGCGGGACCGGGACAGCCGGCTACACCTTC
j_gene: TRBJ2-3; v_gene: TRBV20-1; d_gene: TRBD2; len: 15; abundance: .; CDR3aa: CSARGTSGFTDTQYF; CDR3nt: TGCAGTGCTAGGGGGACTAGCGGCTTCACAGATACGCAGTATTTT
j_gene: TRBJ2-5; v_gene: TRBV29-1; d_gene: .; len: 13; abundance: .; CDR3aa: CSVEWGGRETQYF; CDR3nt: TGCAGCGTTGAATGGGGAGGCCGGGAGACCCAGTACTTC
j_gene: TRBJ1-6; v_gene: TRBV30; d_gene: .; len: 16; abundance: .; CDR3aa: CAWSSQPSSYNSPLHF; CDR3nt: TGTGCCTGGAGTAGCCAACCGAGCTCCTATAATTCACCCCTCCACTTT
j_gene: TRBJ1-5; v_gene: TRBV2; d_gene: TRBD1; len: 16; abundance: few; CDR3aa: CASTEEGGGGGQPQHF; CDR3nt: TGTGCCAGCACCGAAGAGGGAGGGGGCGGGGGTCAGCCCCAGCATTTT
j_gene: TRBJ2-5; v_gene: TRBV7-2; d_gene: TRBD1; len: 15; abundance: .; CDR3aa: CASSLRWDSQETQYF; CDR3nt: TGTGCCAGCAGCTTACGGTGGGACAGCCAAGAGACCCAGTACTTC
j_gene: TRBJ2-1; v_gene: TRBV7-3; d_gene: .; len: 15; abundance: once; CDR3aa: CASSYRSGAGNEQFF; CDR3nt: TGTGCCAGCAGCTACCGATCCGGCGCAGGCAATGAGCAGTTCTTC
j_gene: TRBJ2-5; v_gene: TRBV15; d_gene: .; len: 15; abundance: .; CDR3aa: CATSSRGEYQETQYF; CDR3nt: TGTGCCACCAGCTCTAGAGGGGAGTACCAAGAGACCCAGTACTTC